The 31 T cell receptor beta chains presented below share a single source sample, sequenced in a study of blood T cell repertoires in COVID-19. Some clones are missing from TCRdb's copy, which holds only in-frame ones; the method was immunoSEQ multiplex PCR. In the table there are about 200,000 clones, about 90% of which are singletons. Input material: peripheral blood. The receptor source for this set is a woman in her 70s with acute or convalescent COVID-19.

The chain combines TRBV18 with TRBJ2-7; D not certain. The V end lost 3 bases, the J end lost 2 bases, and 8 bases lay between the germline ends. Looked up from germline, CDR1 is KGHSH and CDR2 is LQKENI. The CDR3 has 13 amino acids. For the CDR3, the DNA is TGTGCCAGCTCACCTACCAGGACCTACGAGCAGTACTTC. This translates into CASSPTRTYEQYF.

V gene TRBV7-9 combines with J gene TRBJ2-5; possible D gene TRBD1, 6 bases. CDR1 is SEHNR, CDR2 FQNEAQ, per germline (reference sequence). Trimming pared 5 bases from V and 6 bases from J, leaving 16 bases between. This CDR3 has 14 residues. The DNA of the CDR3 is TGTGCCAGCAGCCCGCAGGGGCCCAAGCAGACCCAGTACTTC. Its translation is CASSPQGPKQTQYF.

CDR3 sequence reads: CSVSTGGEGYTF. Here the CDR3 DNA reads TGCAGCGTTTCTACAGGGGGGGAAGGCTACACCTTC. This chain links TRBV29-1 with TRBJ1-2; 8 bases fit TRBD1. Germline V gene data show CDR1 as SQVTM and CDR2 as ANQGSEA. With V trimmed by 5 bases and J by 8 bases, 7 bases remained unmatched. This CDR3 is built from 12 residues.

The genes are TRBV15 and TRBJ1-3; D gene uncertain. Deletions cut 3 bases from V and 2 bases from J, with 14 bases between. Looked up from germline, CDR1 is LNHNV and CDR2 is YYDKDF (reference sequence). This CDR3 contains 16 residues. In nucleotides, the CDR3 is TGTGCCACCAGCAGGCCCCAGATAAGTCCTGGAAACACCATATATTTT. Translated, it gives CATSRPQISPGNTIYF.

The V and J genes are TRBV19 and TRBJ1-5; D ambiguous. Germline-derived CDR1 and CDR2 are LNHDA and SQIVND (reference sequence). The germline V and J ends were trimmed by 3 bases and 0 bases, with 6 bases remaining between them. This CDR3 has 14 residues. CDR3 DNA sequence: TGTGCCAGTAGTATTATCTTTAGCAATCAGCCCCAGCATTTT. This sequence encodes CASSIIFSNQPQHF.

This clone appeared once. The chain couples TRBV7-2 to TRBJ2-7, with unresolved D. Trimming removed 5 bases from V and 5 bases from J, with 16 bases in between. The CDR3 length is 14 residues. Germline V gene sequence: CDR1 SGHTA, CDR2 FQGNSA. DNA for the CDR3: TGTGCCAGCAGCCTCCAACAATCGTCCCACGAGCAGTACTTC. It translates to CASSLQQSSHEQYF.

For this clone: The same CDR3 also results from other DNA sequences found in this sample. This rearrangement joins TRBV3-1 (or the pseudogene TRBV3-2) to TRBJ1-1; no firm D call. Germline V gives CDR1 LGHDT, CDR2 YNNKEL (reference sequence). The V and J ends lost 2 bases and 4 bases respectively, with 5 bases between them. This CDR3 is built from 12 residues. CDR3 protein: CASSQSLTEAFF. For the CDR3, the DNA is TGTGCCAGCAGCCAATCCCTCACTGAAGCTTTCTTT.

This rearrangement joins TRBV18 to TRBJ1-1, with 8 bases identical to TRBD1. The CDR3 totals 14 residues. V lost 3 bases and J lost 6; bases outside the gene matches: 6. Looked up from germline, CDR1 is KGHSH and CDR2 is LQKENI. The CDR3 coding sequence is TGTGCCAGCTCACCTCCGGACAGGGTGTCTGAAGCTTTCTTT. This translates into CASSPPDRVSEAFF.

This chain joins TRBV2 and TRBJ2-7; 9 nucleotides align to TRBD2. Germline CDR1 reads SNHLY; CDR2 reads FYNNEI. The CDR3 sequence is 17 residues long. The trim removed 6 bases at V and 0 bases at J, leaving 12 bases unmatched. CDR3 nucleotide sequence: TGTGCCAGCAGGATGCCCCTTGGCGGGAGGGCCTCCTACGAGCAGTACTTC. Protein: CASRMPLGGRASYEQYF. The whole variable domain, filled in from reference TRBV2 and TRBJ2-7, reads EPEVTQTPSHQVTQMGQEVILRCVPISNHLYFYWYRQILGQKVEFLVSFYNNEISEKSEIFDDQFSVERPDGSNFTLKIRSTKLEDSAMYFCASRMPLGGRASYEQYFGPGTRLTVT.

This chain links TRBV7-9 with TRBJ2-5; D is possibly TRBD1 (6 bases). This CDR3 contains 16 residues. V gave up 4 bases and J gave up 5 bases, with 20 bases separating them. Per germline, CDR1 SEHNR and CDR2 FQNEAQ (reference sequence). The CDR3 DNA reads TGTGCCAGCAGCTATGCACAGGGTACAATTTTGGAGACCCAGTACTTC. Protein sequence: CASSYAQGTILETQYF. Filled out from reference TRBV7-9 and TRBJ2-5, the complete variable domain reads DTGVSQNPRHKITKRGQNVTFRCDPISEHNRLYWYRQTLGQGPEFLTYFQNEAQLEKSRLLSDRFSAERPKGSFSTLEIQRTEQGDSAMYLCASSYAQGTILETQYFGPGTRLLVL.

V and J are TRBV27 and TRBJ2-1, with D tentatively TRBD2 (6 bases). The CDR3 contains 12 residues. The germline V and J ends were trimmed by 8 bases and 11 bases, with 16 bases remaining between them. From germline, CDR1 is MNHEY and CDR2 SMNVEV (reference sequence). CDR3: CASSGVPSQQFF. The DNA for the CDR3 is TGTGCCAGCTCGGGGGTGCCTAGCCAGCAGTTCTTC.

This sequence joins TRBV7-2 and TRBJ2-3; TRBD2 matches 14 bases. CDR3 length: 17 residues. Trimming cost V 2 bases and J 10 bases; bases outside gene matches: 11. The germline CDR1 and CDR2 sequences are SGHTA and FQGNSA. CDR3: CASSLPRLAGGPIAQYF. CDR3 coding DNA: TGTGCCAGCAGCTTACCACGACTAGCGGGAGGGCCAATTGCGCAGTATTTT.

The CDR3 DNA reads as TGTGCCAGCAGTTCGTACTCGTTGGTTAATGAGCAGTTCTTC. It translates to CASSSYSLVNEQFF. The gene calls are TRBV27 and TRBJ2-1; D remains ambiguous. Between the trimmed V and J ends, which lost 4 bases and 7 bases, there was a span of 14 bases. The CDR3 is 14 residues long. Looked up from germline, CDR1 is MNHEY and CDR2 is SMNVEV (reference sequence).

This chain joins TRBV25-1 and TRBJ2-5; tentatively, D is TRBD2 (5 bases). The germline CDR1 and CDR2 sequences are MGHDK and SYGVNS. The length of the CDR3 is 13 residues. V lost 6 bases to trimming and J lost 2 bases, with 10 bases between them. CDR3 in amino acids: CASSAGRQETQYF. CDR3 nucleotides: TGTGCCAGCAGCGCGGGCAGACAAGAGACCCAGTACTTC.

The CDR3 DNA reads TGTGCCAGCTCACCCGTGGGCGGGACAGGGGATCAGCCCCAGCATTTT. This gives the protein CASSPVGGTGDQPQHF. The rearrangement uses TRBV18 and TRBJ1-5, with 10 nucleotides matching TRBD1. The V gene's germline CDR1 is KGHSH and CDR2 LQKENI. Trimming at V came to 3 bases and at J to 5 bases, leaving 7 bases not matched to a gene. This CDR3 is 16 amino acids long.

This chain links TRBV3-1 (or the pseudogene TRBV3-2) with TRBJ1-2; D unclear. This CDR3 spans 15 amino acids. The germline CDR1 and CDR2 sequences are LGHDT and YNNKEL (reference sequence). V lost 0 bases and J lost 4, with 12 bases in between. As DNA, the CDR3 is TGTGCCAGCAGCCAAGATCCCAGGTCCCCCTATGGCTACACCTTC. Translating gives CASSQDPRSPYGYTF.

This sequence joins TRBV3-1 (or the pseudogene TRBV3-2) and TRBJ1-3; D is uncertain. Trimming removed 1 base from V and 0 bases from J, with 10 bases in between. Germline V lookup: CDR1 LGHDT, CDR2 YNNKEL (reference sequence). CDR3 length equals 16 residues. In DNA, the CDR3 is TGTGCCAGCAGCCAAGGGCCGGGAAGCTCTGGAAACACCATATATTTT. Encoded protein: CASSQGPGSSGNTIYF.

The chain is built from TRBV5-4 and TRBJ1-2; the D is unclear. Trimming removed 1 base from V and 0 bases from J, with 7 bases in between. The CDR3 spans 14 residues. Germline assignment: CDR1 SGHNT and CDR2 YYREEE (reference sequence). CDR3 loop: CASSLLQSNYGYTF. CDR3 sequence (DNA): TGTGCCAGCAGCTTGCTTCAGTCTAACTATGGCTACACCTTC. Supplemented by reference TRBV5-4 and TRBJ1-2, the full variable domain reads ETGVTQSPTHLIKTRGQQVTLRCSSQSGHNTVSWYQQALGQGPQFIFQYYREEENGRGNFPPRFSGLQFPNYSSELNVNALELDDSALYLCASSLLQSNYGYTFGSGTRLTVV.

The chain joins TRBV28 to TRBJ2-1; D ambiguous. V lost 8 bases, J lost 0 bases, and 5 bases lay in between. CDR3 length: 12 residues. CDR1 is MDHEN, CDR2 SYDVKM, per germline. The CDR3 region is CASASSYNEQFF. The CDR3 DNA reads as TGTGCCAGCGCGAGCTCCTACAATGAGCAGTTCTTC. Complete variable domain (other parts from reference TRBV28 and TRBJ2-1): DVKVTQSSRYLVKRTGEKVFLECVQDMDHENMFWYRQDPGLGLRLIYFSYDVKMKEKGDIPEGYSVSREKKERFSLILESASTNQTSMYLCASASSYNEQFFGPGTRLTVL.

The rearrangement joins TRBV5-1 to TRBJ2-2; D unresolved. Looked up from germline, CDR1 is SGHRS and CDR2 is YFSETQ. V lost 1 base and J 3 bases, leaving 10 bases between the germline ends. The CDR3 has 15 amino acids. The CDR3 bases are TGCGCCAGCAGCTTGTTAGCAACCGACACCGGGGAGCTGTTTTTT. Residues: CASSLLATDTGELFF. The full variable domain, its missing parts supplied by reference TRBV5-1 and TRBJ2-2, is KAGVTQTPRYLIKTRGQQVTLSCSPISGHRSVSWYQQTPGQGLQFLFEYFSETQRNKGNFPGRFSGRQFSNSRSEMNVSTLELGDSALYLCASSLLATDTGELFFGEGSRLTVL.

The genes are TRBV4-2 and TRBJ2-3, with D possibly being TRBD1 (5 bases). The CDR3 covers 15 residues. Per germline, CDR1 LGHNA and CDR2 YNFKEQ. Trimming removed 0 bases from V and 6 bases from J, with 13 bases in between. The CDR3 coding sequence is TGTGCCAGCAGCCAAGAGGTAGGGGTTCGGGATACGCAGTATTTT. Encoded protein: CASSQEVGVRDTQYF.

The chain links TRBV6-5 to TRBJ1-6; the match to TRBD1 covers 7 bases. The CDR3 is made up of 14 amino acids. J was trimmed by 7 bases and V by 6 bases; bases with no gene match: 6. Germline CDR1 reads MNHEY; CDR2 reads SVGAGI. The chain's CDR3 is CASSLTGDNSPLHF. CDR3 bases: TGTGCCAGCAGCCTAACAGGGGACAATTCACCCCTCCACTTT.

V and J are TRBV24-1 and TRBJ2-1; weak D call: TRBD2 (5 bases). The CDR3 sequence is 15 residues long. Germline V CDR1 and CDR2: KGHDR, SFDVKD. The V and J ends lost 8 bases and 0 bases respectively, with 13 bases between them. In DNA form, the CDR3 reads TGTGCCACCACCGAGGGCATCCGCTCCTACAATGAGCAGTTCTTC. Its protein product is CATTEGIRSYNEQFF.

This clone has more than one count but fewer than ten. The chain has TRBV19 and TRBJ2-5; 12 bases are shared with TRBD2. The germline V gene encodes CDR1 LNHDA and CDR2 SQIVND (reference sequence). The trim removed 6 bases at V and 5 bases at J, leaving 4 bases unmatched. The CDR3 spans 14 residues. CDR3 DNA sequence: TGTGCCAGTAGGACTAGCGGGAGAGGTGAGACCCAGTACTTC. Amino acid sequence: CASRTSGRGETQYF. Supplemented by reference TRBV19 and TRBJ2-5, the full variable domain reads DGGITQSPKYLFRKEGQNVTLSCEQNLNHDAMYWYRQDPGQGLRLIYYSQIVNDFQKGDIAEGYSVSREKKESFPLTVTSAQKNPTAFYLCASRTSGRGETQYFGPGTRLLVL.

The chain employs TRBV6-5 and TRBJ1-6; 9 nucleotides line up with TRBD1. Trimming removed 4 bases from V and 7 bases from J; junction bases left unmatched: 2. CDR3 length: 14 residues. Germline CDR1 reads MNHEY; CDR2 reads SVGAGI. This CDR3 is CASSWGQGNSPLHF. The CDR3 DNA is TGTGCCAGCAGTTGGGGACAGGGAAATTCACCCCTCCACTTT.

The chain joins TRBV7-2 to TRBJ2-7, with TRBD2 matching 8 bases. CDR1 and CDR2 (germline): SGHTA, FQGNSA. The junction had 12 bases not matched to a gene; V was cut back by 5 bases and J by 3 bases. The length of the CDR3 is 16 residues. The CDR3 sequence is CASSRGAGGRLYEQYF. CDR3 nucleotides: TGTGCCAGCAGCCGGGGCGCGGGAGGTCGTCTCTACGAGCAGTACTTC.

DNA for the CDR3: TGTGCCAGTAGTAAAGACAGGGGTAAAAACATTCAGTACTTC. This codes for CASSKDRGKNIQYF. This chain uses TRBV19 with TRBJ2-4; 8 bases align to TRBD1. The trim removed 4 bases at V and 4 bases at J, leaving 3 bases unmatched. The length of the CDR3 is 14 residues. The germline V gene has CDR1 LNHDA and CDR2 SQIVND (reference sequence).

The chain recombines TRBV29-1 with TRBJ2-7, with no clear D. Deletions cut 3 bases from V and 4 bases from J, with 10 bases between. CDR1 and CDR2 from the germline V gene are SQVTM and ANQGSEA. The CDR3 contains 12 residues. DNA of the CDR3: TGCAGCGTTGAGGTAGTCTCTTACGAGCAGTACTTC. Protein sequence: CSVEVVSYEQYF.

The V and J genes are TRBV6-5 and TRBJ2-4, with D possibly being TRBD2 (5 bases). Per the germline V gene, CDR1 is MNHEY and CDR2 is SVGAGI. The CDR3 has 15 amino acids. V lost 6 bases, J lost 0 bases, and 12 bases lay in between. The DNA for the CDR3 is TGTGCCAGCAGGGAGAGGGCGGAAGCCAAAAACATTCAGTACTTC. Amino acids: CASRERAEAKNIQYF.

The CDR3 nucleotides are TGTGCCAGCAGCGCCCAACAGGGGTACTACGAGCAGTACTTC. Amino acids: CASSAQQGYYEQYF. The gene calls are TRBV3-1 (or the pseudogene TRBV3-2) and TRBJ2-7, with 7 bases lining up with TRBD1. Looked up from germline, CDR1 is LGHDT and CDR2 is YNNKEL (reference sequence). Trimming cost V 5 bases and J 3 bases; bases outside gene matches: 7. The CDR3 is 14 residues long.

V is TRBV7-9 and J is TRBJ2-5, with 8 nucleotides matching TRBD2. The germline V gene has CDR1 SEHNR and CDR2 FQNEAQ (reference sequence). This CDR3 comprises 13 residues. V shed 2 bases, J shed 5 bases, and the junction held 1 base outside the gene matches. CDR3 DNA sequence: TGTGCCAGCAGCTTATCGGGAGGGGAGACCCAGTACTTC. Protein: CASSLSGGETQYF. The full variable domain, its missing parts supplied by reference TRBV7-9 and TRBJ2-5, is DTGVSQNPRHKITKRGQNVTFRCDPISEHNRLYWYRQTLGQGPEFLTYFQNEAQLEKSRLLSDRFSAERPKGSFSTLEIQRTEQGDSAMYLCASSLSGGETQYFGPGTRLLVL.